This T cell receptor (beta chain) is from a study of T-cell memory formation after mild COVID-19. Across the study: Largely, TCR clusters stayed within a single donor.

TCRdb called the 5' RACE reads again in MiXCR, with one record for every CDR3 protein. Altogether roughly 190,000 distinct CDR3 sequences are present, roughly a tenth being singletons, with the ten largest covering approximately 2.8%. Findings and limits, study-wide: The pre-infection memory compartment contained some responding clones, suggesting cross-reactive memory joined. Clones contracting day 15 to 85 were balanced CD4/CD8; later expanders leaned CD4+. CD4+ contracting clones were mainly CM and EM; CD8+ ones, EMRA.

Germline V gives CDR1 SGHTA, CDR2 FQGTGA. This CDR3 has 13 residues. This clonotype was seen ten or more times. Its antigen is as yet unknown. One junction end does not reproduce the germline sequence, and a read error may be involved. The rearrangement joins TRBV7-3 to TRBJ2-4, with D possibly matching TRBD1 (6 bases). The TCR was taken from a young man who had mild COVID-19 (a few samples of this study predate the infection). Cell type and time point are not known. The specimen sequenced was PBMCs or a T cell subset sorted from them (not recorded which). The CDR3, as DNA: TGTGCCAGCAGCTCGCATGTACCGGGACAACGTGGGTTC. Amino acids: CASSSHVPGQRGF.